What follows is one T cell receptor beta chain and its context. Its cognate antigen is unknown. Trimming cost V 2 bases and J 1 base, with 9 bases left between them. The CDR3 runs to 15 residues. It was with a sample-barcoded 5' primer and a J-beta primer mix that a second PCR of about 6 to 12 cycles was run. TCRdb fed the 5' RACE reads into MiXCR, producing one record per CDR3 protein. The data hold more than 800,000 distinct CDR3 sequences, with more than 25% observed a single time. The sample belongs to a study of blood T cells in healthy people across ages. Study results and caveats: Unsorted PBMCs prevented conclusive naive versus antigen-experienced comparison. It was found that TCR beta diversity correlated strongly with the percentage of naive T cells.

This receptor was identified in a woman at least 80 years old in good health. V usage is TRBV12-3 or TRBV12-4 and J usage is TRBJ1-3; possibly TRBD1 for D (5 bases). Sequencing input: blood. As DNA, the CDR3 is TGTGCCAGCAGTTTATCAGGGCTGTCTGGAAACACCATATATTTT. This translates into CASSLSGLSGNTIYF.